This entry lists 18 T cell receptor beta chains sequenced from one sample in a study of shared clonotypes between healthy human individuals. Measured with immunoSEQ multiplex PCR; TCRdb has only the in-frame clones, and not every one. In the table there are 400,000 to 500,000 clones, 76% of which are singletons. Sequencing used PBMCs. The receptors were sampled from a woman between 40 and 55 years old in good health. Some clones in this sample may be carry-over from other donors' samples.

The chain uses TRBV5-8 and TRBJ2-5; D is uncertain. V was clipped by 4 bases and J by 4 bases, with 11 bases between them. The CDR3 contains 13 residues. The germline V gene has CDR1 SGHTS and CDR2 YDEGEE. As DNA, the CDR3 is TGTGCCAGCAGCCCTCTCCCAGCAGAGACCCAGTACTTC. Its translation: CASSPLPAETQYF.

The chain joins TRBV2 to TRBJ2-7; D ambiguous. V was shortened by 5 bases and J by 3 bases, with 8 bases between the two germline ends. The CDR3 loop spans 12 amino acids. The germline gives CDR1 SNHLY, CDR2 FYNNEI. The CDR3 region is CASSYRNYEQYF. CDR3 DNA sequence: TGTGCCAGCAGTTACCGTAACTACGAGCAGTACTTC.

This clone has at least ten counts. The chain uses TRBV6-4 and TRBJ2-3, with 7 bases fitting TRBD1. The CDR3 totals 14 residues. CDR1 is MRHNA and CDR2 is SNTAGT in the germline V gene. V lost 2 bases and J lost 2; bases outside the gene matches: 1. The CDR3 protein is CASSDGQATDTQYF. CDR3 DNA sequence: TGTGCCAGCAGTGACGGACAGGCCACAGATACGCAGTATTTT.

This clone occurred a few times. The rearrangement joins TRBV27 to TRBJ2-7; no clear D. V shed 4 bases and J shed 2 bases, with 12 bases lying between them. The germline V gene has CDR1 MNHEY and CDR2 SMNVEV (reference sequence). This CDR3 has 14 residues. As DNA, the CDR3 is TGTGCCAGCAGTTCATGGGGTGAACCCTACGAGCAGTACTTC. It translates to CASSSWGEPYEQYF.

The V call is TRBV7-2, the J call TRBJ2-1; D not resolved. CDR3 length equals 13 residues. Per the germline V gene, CDR1 is SGHTA and CDR2 is FQGNSA. Trimming shortened V by 0 bases and J by 5 bases, and 5 bases separated the two germline ends. The CDR3 is CASSLAADNEQFF. The CDR3 nucleotides read TGTGCCAGCAGCTTAGCGGCAGACAATGAGCAGTTCTTC.

With regard to this clone: Given a far larger clone just one base away, this is likely a sequencing read error. No conserved phenylalanine or tryptophan is present at the end of the CDR3, so a read error is the likely explanation. The V call is TRBV9, the J call TRBJ2-7; TRBD1 matches 9 bases. The CDR3 loop spans 15 amino acids. The V segment lost 3 bases and the J segment 6 bases; nucleotides outside the gene matches: 10. CDR1 and CDR2 (germline): SGDLS, YYNGEE. This CDR3 is CASSASTGGIGEQYL. CDR3 DNA: TGTGCCAGCAGCGCCTCGACAGGGGGTATTGGCGAGCAGTACCTC.

This clone was seen only a few times. This chain joins TRBV14 and TRBJ1-2; TRBD1 matches 9 bases. This CDR3 comprises 16 residues. After removal of 0 bases from V and 4 bases from J, the junction contained 6 bases not matched to a gene. Germline assignment: CDR1 SGHDN and CDR2 FVKESK. CDR3 nucleotide sequence: TGTGCCAGCAGCCAAGATTACGGACAGGGGACCTATGGCTACACCTTC. Its protein product is CASSQDYGQGTYGYTF. Filled out from reference TRBV14 and TRBJ1-2, the complete variable domain reads EAGVTQFPSHSVIEKGQTVTLRCDPISGHDNLYWYRRVMGKEIKFLLHFVKESKQDESGMPNNRFLAERTGGTYSTLKVQPAELEDSGVYFCASSQDYGQGTYGYTFGSGTRLTVV.

This clone was observed many times. Other DNA sequences of this sample code for an identical CDR3. J is TRBJ1-3 and V is TRBV30, with a possible D match to TRBD1 (5 bases). V was trimmed by 3 bases and J by 4 bases, leaving 16 bases between them. Germline V lookup: CDR1 GTSNPN, CDR2 SVGIG (reference sequence). CDR3 size: 15 residues. The CDR3 coding sequence is TGTGCCTGGAGCCCGGGGACCGCTCGGGGAAACACCATATATTTT. Translation gives CAWSPGTARGNTIYF.

The gene calls are TRBV5-6 and TRBJ2-5; the match to TRBD2 covers 8 bases. Per germline, CDR1 SGHDT and CDR2 YYEEEE. Trimming cost V 4 bases and J 5 bases; bases outside gene matches: 4. The CDR3 sequence is 13 residues long. The CDR3 spells CASSVSGTETQYF. The CDR3 DNA reads as TGTGCCAGCAGCGTTAGCGGGACCGAGACCCAGTACTTC.

V and J are TRBV11-3 and TRBJ2-3, with TRBD2 matching 11 bases. The trim removed 6 bases at V and 4 bases at J, leaving 9 bases unmatched. This CDR3 is built from 16 residues. Germline V gene lookup returns CDR1 SGHNT and CDR2 YENEEA. The CDR3 protein is CASSSRLAGSADTQYF. The CDR3 DNA sequence: TGTGCCAGCAGTTCCCGACTAGCGGGAAGCGCAGATACGCAGTATTTT.

The genes are TRBV7-9 and TRBJ2-7; 9 positions agree with TRBD2. This CDR3 region has 18 residues. V lost 1 base and J lost 0; bases outside the gene matches: 10. Germline-derived CDR1 and CDR2 are SEHNR and FQNEAQ (reference sequence). The CDR3 loop is CASSLGPSGRTNSYEQYF. The CDR3, as DNA: TGTGCCAGCAGCTTAGGGCCCAGCGGGAGGACCAACTCCTACGAGCAGTACTTC.

This chain joins TRBV7-9 and TRBJ2-1, with D unresolved. The CDR3 sequence is 13 residues long. The germline gives CDR1 SEHNR, CDR2 FQNEAQ (reference sequence). The V gene lost 5 bases and the J gene lost 4 bases, with 9 bases spanning the gap. CDR3: CASSILGYNEQFF. Here the CDR3 DNA reads TGTGCCAGCAGCATCCTAGGGTACAATGAGCAGTTCTTC.

Only a few counts were recorded for this clone. The CDR3 DNA follows: TGTGCCAGCAGCTTGGGCAGGGAGTACTATGGCTACACCTTC. Its protein is CASSLGREYYGYTF. This rearrangement joins TRBV5-4 to TRBJ1-2, with D perhaps TRBD1 (5 bases). V was clipped by 0 bases and J by 3 bases, with 9 bases between them. The CDR3 loop spans 14 amino acids. Germline V gene sequence: CDR1 SGHNT, CDR2 YYREEE (reference sequence).

The J gene is TRBJ1-5, the V gene TRBV18, with D unclear. V was trimmed by 3 bases and J by 2 bases, leaving 8 bases between them. The germline V gene has CDR1 KGHSH and CDR2 LQKENI. The CDR3 is 14 amino acids. CDR3 amino acids: CASSPGRGNQPQHF. The CDR3 region has the DNA TGTGCCAGCTCACCCGGTAGAGGCAATCAGCCCCAGCATTTT.

The chain links TRBV28 to TRBJ2-7; perhaps TRBD1 as D (6 bases). Trimming removed 5 bases at V and 13 bases at J, with 21 bases between. Germline CDR1 MDHEN, CDR2 SYDVKM. CDR3 length: 13 residues. In nucleotides, the CDR3 is TGTGCCAGCAGTAGCCGGGACAATAAAGGCAACTACTTC. The encoded protein is CASSSRDNKGNYF.

This chain's CDR3 is CASSQGNPEAFF. DNA for the CDR3: TGTGCCAGCAGTCAGGGGAACCCCGAAGCTTTCTTT. The V call is TRBV7-9, the J call TRBJ1-1, with D maybe TRBD1 (6 bases). The CDR3 runs to 12 residues. Germline CDR1 is SEHNR and CDR2 is FQNEAQ (reference sequence). V lost 6 bases and J lost 8, with 13 bases in between.

V gene TRBV9 combines with J gene TRBJ1-1; TRBD1 is a possible D gene (6 bases). The germline V gene encodes CDR1 SGDLS and CDR2 YYNGEE. This CDR3 region has 17 residues. V was shortened by 0 bases and J by 5 bases, with 20 bases between the two germline ends. CDR3 sequence reads: CASSVERWGGAWTEAFF. The CDR3 DNA reads TGTGCCAGCAGCGTAGAGCGGTGGGGGGGCGCGTGGACTGAAGCTTTCTTT.

With respect to this clone: A junction end diverges from the germline sequence, so it may reflect a read error. The V and J genes are TRBV28 and TRBJ1-2, with D possibly being TRBD1 (6 bases). Looked up from germline, CDR1 is MDHEN and CDR2 is SYDVKM. The CDR3 extends over 15 amino acids. The CDR3 spells CASSLTTGPYYGYAF. In nucleotides, the CDR3 is TGTGCCAGCAGTTTAACGACAGGACCTTACTATGGCTACGCCTTC.